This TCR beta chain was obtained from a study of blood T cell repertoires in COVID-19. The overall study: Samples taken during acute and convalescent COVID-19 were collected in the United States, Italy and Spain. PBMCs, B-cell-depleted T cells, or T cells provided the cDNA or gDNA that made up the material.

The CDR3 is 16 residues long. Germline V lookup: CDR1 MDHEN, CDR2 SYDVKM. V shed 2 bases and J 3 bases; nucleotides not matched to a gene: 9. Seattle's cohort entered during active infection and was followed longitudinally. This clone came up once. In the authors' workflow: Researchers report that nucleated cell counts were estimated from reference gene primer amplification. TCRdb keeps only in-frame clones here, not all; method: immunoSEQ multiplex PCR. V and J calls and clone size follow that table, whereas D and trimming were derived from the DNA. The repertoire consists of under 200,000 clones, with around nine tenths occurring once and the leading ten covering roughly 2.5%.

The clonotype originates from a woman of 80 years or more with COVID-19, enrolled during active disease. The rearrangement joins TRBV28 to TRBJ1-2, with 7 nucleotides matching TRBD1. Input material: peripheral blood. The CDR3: CASSLNPFTGDYGYTF. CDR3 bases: TGTGCCAGCAGTTTAAACCCCTTCACAGGGGACTATGGCTACACCTTC.